This record looks at one TCR beta chain sequence and its context. Seattle-derived patients entered the study during active infection and were followed longitudinally. The source of the sample is a study of blood T cell repertoires in COVID-19. Study background: The samples span acute and convalescent COVID-19 from the United States, Italy and Spain.

In the source study's methods: Amplification of reference gene primers was used by the study to estimate nucleated cell counts. Clones were sequenced by immunoSEQ multiplex PCR, and TCRdb holds only the in-frame ones, with some missing. V, J and clone size were drawn from that table, and D and trimming were deduced from the DNA. The sample carries more than 300,000 clones, around 88% recorded once. CDR3 length equals 13 residues. Looked up from germline, CDR1 is SGHTA and CDR2 is FQGTGA. V was trimmed by 5 bases and J by 2 bases, leaving 9 bases between them. This receptor was obtained from a woman aged 25 to 45 with COVID-19, enrolled during active disease. The source material was peripheral blood. The chain combines TRBV7-3 with TRBJ2-5, with unresolved D. The CDR3 DNA sequence: TGTGCCAGCAGCCCAGGTTCACAAGAGACCCAGTACTTC. Its protein is CASSPGSQETQYF. The full variable domain, in which reference TRBV7-3 and TRBJ2-5 provide the parts outside the CDR3, is GAGVSQTPSNKVTEKGKYVELRCDPISGHTALYWYRQSLGQGPEFLIYFQGTGAADDSGLPNDRFFAVRPEGSVSTLKIQRTERGDSAVYLCASSPGSQETQYFGPGTRLLVL.